Presented here are 2 T cell receptor beta chains from one specimen sequenced in a study of cytomegalovirus exposure and HLA in healthy donors. 13 Jbeta primers and 60 Vbeta primers were used for the PCR. TCRdb keeps only in-frame clones here, not all; method: immunoSEQ multiplex PCR. The data hold about 160,000 clones, with roughly 88% observed a single time. Material: PBMCs. Receptors were obtained from a young woman in good health and CMV-seronegative.

The rearrangement links TRBV19 to TRBJ2-7; 7 bases agree with TRBD2. The CDR3 totals 15 residues. The V segment lost 3 bases and the J segment 0 bases; nucleotides outside the gene matches: 5. Germline V gives CDR1 LNHDA, CDR2 SQIVND (reference sequence). The CDR3 DNA reads TGTGCCAGTAGTATGCGCAGCGGGAACTCCTACGAGCAGTACTTC. Its translation: CASSMRSGNSYEQYF. Complete variable domain (other parts from reference TRBV19 and TRBJ2-7): DGGITQSPKYLFRKEGQNVTLSCEQNLNHDAMYWYRQDPGQGLRLIYYSQIVNDFQKGDIAEGYSVSREKKESFPLTVTSAQKNPTAFYLCASSMRSGNSYEQYFGPGTRLTVT.

This chain uses TRBV9 with TRBJ2-7; 7 bases align to TRBD2. The CDR3 totals 15 residues. CDR1 and CDR2 from the germline V gene are SGDLS and YYNGEE. V lost 0 bases and J lost 3; bases outside the gene matches: 6. CDR3: CASSVEATSIYEQYF. The CDR3, as DNA: TGTGCCAGCAGCGTAGAGGCGACTAGCATCTACGAGCAGTACTTC.